The 18 T cell receptor beta chains below were found in one sample sequenced in a study of cytomegalovirus exposure and HLA in healthy donors. TCRdb's copy holds only in-frame clones and misses some; the assay was immunoSEQ multiplex PCR. The top ten hold around 7% of the sample, which has approximately 200,000 clones, around 84% seen once. Sequencing was carried out using PBMCs. The receptor source for this set is a man between 18 and 35 years old in good health and CMV-seropositive.

In its sample, this clone is medium-sized. This chain uses TRBV7-9 with TRBJ1-5; 8 nucleotides align to TRBD1. The CDR3 runs to 16 residues. Germline V lookup: CDR1 SEHNR, CDR2 FQNEAQ (reference sequence). J lost 5 bases, V lost 1 base, and 7 bases had no gene match. The CDR3 loop is CASSLGTGLGDQPQHF. As DNA, the CDR3 is TGTGCCAGCAGCTTAGGGACAGGGTTGGGGGATCAGCCCCAGCATTTT. Full variable domain (missing parts from reference TRBV7-9 and TRBJ1-5): DTGVSQNPRHKITKRGQNVTFRCDPISEHNRLYWYRQTLGQGPEFLTYFQNEAQLEKSRLLSDRFSAERPKGSFSTLEIQRTEQGDSAMYLCASSLGTGLGDQPQHFGDGTRLSIL.

This clone occurred a few times. DNA of the CDR3: TGTGCCAGCAGATCCCGAGGGAGGCTATCCTACAATGAGCAGTTCTTC. It is translated as CASRSRGRLSYNEQFF. V usage is TRBV27 and J usage is TRBJ2-1, with D tentatively TRBD2 (6 bases). The V gene lost 6 bases and the J gene lost 1 base, with 16 bases spanning the gap. The length of the CDR3 is 16 residues. CDR1 and CDR2 (germline): MNHEY, SMNVEV (reference sequence).

The chain uses TRBV6-5 and TRBJ2-7; 8 bases match TRBD1. With V trimmed by 7 bases and J by 6 bases, 11 bases remained unmatched. The germline gives CDR1 MNHEY, CDR2 SVGAGI. The CDR3 has 14 residues. CDR3 in DNA: TGTGCCAGCAATCCGGACAGGGACCTTTCCGAGCAGTACTTC. It translates to CASNPDRDLSEQYF.

This clone came up once. The V call is TRBV6-1, the J call TRBJ2-7, with D hard to call. The CDR3 spans 12 residues. V dropped 5 bases and J dropped 4 bases, with 9 bases sitting between them. CDR1 is MNHNS and CDR2 is SASEGT in the germline V gene. CDR3 in amino acids: CASSPTLYEQYF. The CDR3 nucleotides read TGTGCCAGCAGTCCGACATTGTACGAGCAGTACTTC.

The CDR3 protein is CASSLVFLSANQPQHF. The CDR3 DNA reads TGTGCCAGCAGCTTAGTCTTTCTGTCAGCGAATCAGCCCCAGCATTTT. The rearrangement joins TRBV7-8 to TRBJ1-5; no clear D gene. CDR3 length: 16 residues. Germline CDR1 and CDR2: SGHVS and FQNEAQ. V gave up 1 base and J gave up 4 bases, with 14 bases separating them. Using reference TRBV7-8 and TRBJ1-5 for the parts outside the CDR3, the full variable domain is GAGVSQSPRYKVAKRGQDVALRCDPISGHVSLFWYQQALGQGPEFLTYFQNEAQLDKSGLPSDRFFAERPEGSVSTLKIQRTQQEDSAVYLCASSLVFLSANQPQHFGDGTRLSIL.

J is TRBJ2-1 and V is TRBV30; 7 nucleotides align to TRBD2. CDR3 size: 15 residues. V shed 3 bases, J shed 7 bases, and the junction held 12 bases outside the gene matches. The V gene's germline CDR1 is GTSNPN and CDR2 SVGIG (reference sequence). DNA for the CDR3: TGTGCCTGGAGCACCTGGGGGGGTTACGGGAATGAGCAGTTCTTC. Its protein is CAWSTWGGYGNEQFF.

The chain employs TRBV6-5 and TRBJ2-5; D is perhaps TRBD1 (5 bases). Germline CDR1 MNHEY, CDR2 SVGAGI. Trimming left V 5 bases short and J 1 base short, with 8 bases between. The CDR3 runs 13 residues. The chain's CDR3 is CASSGQGQETQYF. The CDR3 region has the DNA TGTGCCAGCAGTGGCCAGGGCCAAGAGACCCAGTACTTC.

The chain combines TRBV4-3 with TRBJ2-4, with D possibly being TRBD1 (6 bases). Germline loops: CDR1 LGHNA, CDR2 YSLEER. The CDR3 sequence is 18 residues long. Trimming removed 4 bases at V and 0 bases at J, with 19 bases between. Here the CDR3 reads CASSPQGSVSLAKNIQYF. The CDR3 region has the DNA TGCGCCAGCAGCCCTCAGGGGTCCGTCTCCTTAGCCAAAAACATTCAGTACTTC.

V is TRBV6-4 and J is TRBJ2-3, with a tentative D call TRBD2 (6 bases). Germline V CDR1 and CDR2: MRHNA, SNTAGT. V was trimmed by 6 bases and J by 3 bases, leaving 10 bases between them. CDR3 size: 13 residues. The CDR3 region has the DNA TGTGCCAGCAGAGGCGGGACGACAGATACGCAGTATTTT. This sequence encodes CASRGGTTDTQYF.

The V call is TRBV9, the J call TRBJ1-1; maybe TRBD1 (5 bases). This CDR3 region has 12 residues. The V end lost 5 bases, the J end lost 3 bases, and 8 bases lay between the germline ends. The germline CDR1 and CDR2 sequences are SGDLS and YYNGEE. This CDR3 is CASSTGYTEAFF. The CDR3 DNA follows: TGTGCCAGCAGTACAGGCTACACTGAAGCTTTCTTT.

The rearrangement uses TRBV6-5 and TRBJ2-7; TRBD1 might be the D (6 bases). The V gene lost 6 bases and the J gene lost 6 bases, with 18 bases spanning the gap. The CDR3 loop spans 14 amino acids. Germline V gene sequence: CDR1 MNHEY, CDR2 SVGAGI. CDR3 DNA sequence: TGTGCCAGCAGCAGAAACACAGGGTCCGGCGAGCAGTACTTC. Amino acids: CASSRNTGSGEQYF.

This sequence joins TRBV21-1 and TRBJ2-4; TRBD2 is the table's D call and was not checked against the DNA. TRBV21-1 is a documented pseudogene. This CDR3 has 19 residues. CDR3 DNA: TGTGCCAGCAGCAAAATTCGCTCAGGCCAATGGGAGTCCAAAAACATTCAGTACTTC. Its protein is CASSKIRSGQWESKNIQYF.

The V and J genes are TRBV6-1 and TRBJ2-1; no firm D call. V lost 1 base and J 0 bases, leaving 10 bases between the germline ends. The CDR3 covers 16 residues. CDR1 is MNHNS and CDR2 is SASEGT in the germline V gene. CDR3 protein: CASSEDWAFSYNEQFF. In DNA, the CDR3 is TGTGCCAGCAGTGAAGACTGGGCCTTCTCCTACAATGAGCAGTTCTTC.

This chain links TRBV5-4 with TRBJ2-5; D is ambiguous. CDR1 SGHNT and CDR2 YYREEE come from the germline V gene (reference sequence). The ends were cut back, 4 bases at V and 3 bases at J, with 13 bases in the middle. This CDR3 has 14 residues. The CDR3 sequence is CASSPAPQEETQYF. The CDR3 DNA reads as TGTGCCAGCAGCCCCGCCCCGCAGGAAGAGACCCAGTACTTC.

This chain uses TRBV30 with TRBJ2-1; 11 nucleotides line up with TRBD2. Germline CDR1 GTSNPN, CDR2 SVGIG (reference sequence). Trimming took 2 bases from V and 7 from J; bases not matched to a gene: 7. The CDR3 has 15 amino acids. The CDR3 region is CAWSPTSGSMNEQFF. CDR3 in DNA: TGTGCCTGGAGTCCTACTAGCGGGAGCATGAATGAGCAGTTCTTC.

This clone was observed once. The J gene is TRBJ1-2, the V gene TRBV5-1, with 10 bases that match TRBD1. V shed 3 bases and J 7 bases; nucleotides not matched to a gene: 3. CDR1 SGHRS and CDR2 YFSETQ come from the germline V gene. CDR3 size: 13 residues. Here the CDR3 reads CASSWDRGPGYTF. The CDR3 DNA sequence: TGCGCCAGCAGCTGGGACAGGGGTCCTGGCTACACCTTC.

This clone was detected once. The chain has TRBV5-4 and TRBJ2-7, with D possibly matching TRBD1 (5 bases). V shed 0 bases and J shed 6 bases, with 22 bases lying between them. Germline CDR1 reads SGHNT; CDR2 reads YYREEE (reference sequence). The CDR3 length is 17 residues. DNA of the CDR3: TGTGCCAGCAGCTTGGCACCTCTCACGTTGCAGGGTGCCGAGCAGTACTTC. This encodes CASSLAPLTLQGAEQYF.

This clone occurred once. The rearrangement joins TRBV9 to TRBJ2-7; 9 nucleotides agree with TRBD2. Trimming at V came to 4 bases and at J to 4 bases, leaving 6 bases not matched to a gene. The CDR3 extends over 14 amino acids. Germline V lookup: CDR1 SGDLS, CDR2 YYNGEE. The CDR3 sequence is CASSPQREVYEQYF. The CDR3 nucleotides read TGTGCCAGCAGCCCTCAGCGGGAGGTTTACGAGCAGTACTTC.